What follows are 9 T cell receptor beta chains derived from one specimen sequenced in a study of beta chain features in type 1 diabetes. No antigen has been identified for these receptors. Findings and caveats of the study: People with Type 1 diabetes carried modestly yet significantly shorter TCRB CDR3s in all four CD4+ subsets.

Every isolated RNA sample was fully reverse transcribed, so sequencing captured expressed TCRB transcripts. The method was immunoSEQ multiplex PCR; TCRdb's version includes in-frame clones alone and lacks a portion of them. There are about 300,000 clones in the sample; roughly 13% occur only once, and 0.013% to 0.015% lies in the top ten. Sequenced: naive CD4+ T cells from blood. Receptor source: a woman aged 18-30 years with type 1 diabetes.

CDR3 amino acids: CASRGIRGTPYGYTF. The CDR3 DNA reads TGTGCCAGCAGGGGGATCAGGGGAACCCCCTATGGCTACACCTTC. The J gene is TRBJ1-2, the V gene TRBV11-2; D is perhaps TRBD1 (6 bases). The CDR3 covers 15 residues. The V end was cut by 6 bases, the J end by 4 bases, with 18 bases between. Germline-derived CDR1 and CDR2 are SGHAT and FQNNGV. Looking up the rest from reference TRBV11-2 and TRBJ1-2 gives the full variable domain: EAGVAQSPRYKIIEKRQSVAFWCNPISGHATLYWYQQILGQGPKLLIQFQNNGVVDDSQLPKDRFSAERLKGVDSTLKIQPAKLEDSAVYLCASRGIRGTPYGYTFGSGTRLTVV.

This clone has more than one count but fewer than ten. The rearrangement uses TRBV28 and TRBJ2-7; TRBD2 might be the D (5 bases). The germline V gene has CDR1 MDHEN and CDR2 SYDVKM. CDR3 size: 13 residues. Trimming removed 5 bases at V and 3 bases at J, with 11 bases between. The CDR3 sequence: CASSLTRNYEQYF. The CDR3 DNA reads as TGTGCCAGCAGTCTCACTAGGAACTACGAGCAGTACTTC. The full variable domain, in which reference TRBV28 and TRBJ2-7 provide the parts outside the CDR3, is DVKVTQSSRYLVKRTGEKVFLECVQDMDHENMFWYRQDPGLGLRLIYFSYDVKMKEKGDIPEGYSVSREKKERFSLILESASTNQTSMYLCASSLTRNYEQYFGPGTRLTVT.

The table lists this clone with a few counts. The chain joins TRBV2 to TRBJ1-2; the D is unclear. Per the germline V gene, CDR1 is SNHLY and CDR2 is FYNNEI. The CDR3 loop spans 13 amino acids. V lost 6 bases and J lost 5, with 13 bases in between. The CDR3 region is CASSVGGLYGYTF. As DNA, the CDR3 is TGTGCCAGCAGCGTCGGAGGGCTATATGGCTACACCTTC.

This clone was observed a handful of times. The V and J genes are TRBV19 and TRBJ2-6, with no clear D. V lost 7 bases and J 4 bases, leaving 8 bases between the germline ends. CDR1 LNHDA and CDR2 SQIVND come from the germline V gene (reference sequence). This CDR3 has 13 residues. The CDR3 DNA is TGTGCCAGTATGAGGCAGGGGGCCAACGTCCTGACTTTC. This encodes CASMRQGANVLTF.

This sequence joins TRBV27 and TRBJ2-7, with 13 positions matching TRBD2. Trimming at V came to 3 bases and at J to 2 bases, leaving 10 bases not matched to a gene. Germline values: CDR1 MNHEY, CDR2 SMNVEV (reference sequence). The CDR3 loop spans 18 amino acids. CDR3 region: CASSLGTSGAPKTYEQYF. In DNA, the CDR3 is TGTGCCAGCAGTTTGGGGACTAGCGGGGCACCTAAAACCTACGAGCAGTACTTC.

The rearrangement uses TRBV7-2 and TRBJ2-1, with TRBD2 identical over 9 bases. The CDR3 covers 16 residues. CDR1 is SGHTA, CDR2 FQGNSA, per germline. V shed 0 bases and J 5 bases; nucleotides not matched to a gene: 5. CDR3 sequence: CASSLAIGLAHNEQFF. Here the CDR3 DNA reads TGTGCCAGCAGCTTAGCGATCGGACTAGCGCACAATGAGCAGTTCTTC.

The rearrangement links TRBV7-8 to TRBJ2-3; no firm D call. Trimming shortened V by 10 bases and J by 2 bases, and 16 bases separated the two germline ends. The CDR3 has 14 amino acids. Germline CDR1 reads SGHVS; CDR2 reads FQNEAQ. Here the CDR3 reads CATGSGSDTDTQYF. The CDR3 DNA sequence: TGTGCCACCGGGTCGGGTTCCGACACAGATACGCAGTATTTT.

In its sample, this clone was seen a few times. The rearrangement uses TRBV18 and TRBJ2-1; no clear D. Germline assignment: CDR1 KGHSH and CDR2 LQKENI. CDR3 length: 13 amino acids. V lost 3 bases and J lost 5, with 8 bases in between. CDR3 amino acids: CASSPDQNNEQFF. CDR3 DNA: TGTGCCAGCTCACCCGATCAGAACAATGAGCAGTTCTTC.

CDR3 DNA: TGTGCCACCAGCAGAAGACAGGGTTCCTACGAGCAGTACGTC. Translating it yields CATSRRQGSYEQYV. The chain combines TRBV15 with TRBJ2-7; 7 nucleotides match TRBD1. In germline, CDR1 is LNHNV, CDR2 YYDKDF (reference sequence). V was pared by 2 bases and J by 1 base, with 2 bases of the junction left unmatched. The CDR3 has 14 amino acids.